The sequence of this TCR beta chain was determined in a study of cytomegalovirus exposure and HLA in healthy donors. Study-wide results and caveats: In a later analysis, TCR association rates varied by HLA locus: DRB1 most, HLA-C fewest. TCR beta chain V- and J-gene trimming was linked, in a later analysis, to a missense variant in DCLRE1C.

13 Jbeta primers and 60 Vbeta primers were used for the PCR. Generated by immunoSEQ multiplex PCR, the TCRdb table keeps only in-frame clones and is missing some. The sample includes some 130,000 clones, around 80% seen only once; the top ten take 6.5%. A note on this clone: Its antigen is unidentified.

With 5 bases removed from V and 2 bases from J, the gap between germline ends came to 18 bases. Germline CDR1 MNHEY, CDR2 SMNVEV (reference sequence). The CDR3 has 16 residues. The chain uses TRBV27 and TRBJ2-5, with TRBD2 as a possible D gene (6 bases). The source of this sequence is a man in his forties in good health and CMV-seropositive. The sequenced material came from PBMCs. In DNA, the CDR3 is TGTGCCAGCAGTCGCGGGACCGCGAAAGGGCAAGAGACCCAGTACTTC. This gives the protein CASSRGTAKGQETQYF.